Sequencing of this T cell receptor (beta chain) was carried out in a study of Tregs in tolerant kidney transplant recipients. The CDR3 contains 16 residues. In germline, CDR1 is SNHLY, CDR2 FYNNEI. V lost 3 bases and J lost 7; bases outside the gene matches: 11. Profiled with immunoSEQ multiplex PCR; TCRdb holds only in-frame clones, not every one. This sample carries roughly 120,000 clones, roughly 92% of them seen once, and the ten largest clones take roughly 0.63%. Sequenced: CD4+ T cells from blood. The receptor comes from a human donor in good health. This chain links TRBV2 with TRBJ2-5, with 10 positions matching TRBD2. CDR3 sequence (DNA): TGTGCCAGCAGTGACCCAGCGGGGGGGCGTCAGGTGACCCAGTACTTC. Residues: CASSDPAGGRQVTQYF. Full variable domain (missing parts from reference TRBV2 and TRBJ2-5): EPEVTQTPSHQVTQMGQEVILRCVPISNHLYFYWYRQILGQKVEFLVSFYNNEISEKSEIFDDQFSVERPDGSNFTLKIRSTKLEDSAMYFCASSDPAGGRQVTQYFGPGTRLLVL.